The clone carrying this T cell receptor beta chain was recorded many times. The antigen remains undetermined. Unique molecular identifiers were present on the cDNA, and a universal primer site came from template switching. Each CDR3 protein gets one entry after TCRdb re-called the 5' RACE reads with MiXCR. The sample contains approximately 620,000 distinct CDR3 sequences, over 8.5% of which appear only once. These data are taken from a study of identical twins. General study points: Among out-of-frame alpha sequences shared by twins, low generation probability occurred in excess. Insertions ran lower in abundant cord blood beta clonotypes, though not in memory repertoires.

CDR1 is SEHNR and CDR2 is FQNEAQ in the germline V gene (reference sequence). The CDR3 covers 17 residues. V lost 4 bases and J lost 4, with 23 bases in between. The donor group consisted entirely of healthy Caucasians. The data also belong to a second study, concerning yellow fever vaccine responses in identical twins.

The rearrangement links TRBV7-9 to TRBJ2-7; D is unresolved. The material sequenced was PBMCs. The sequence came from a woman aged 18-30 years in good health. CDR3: CASSSELAAPSEYEQYF. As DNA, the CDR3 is TGTGCCAGCAGCTCCGAATTAGCAGCGCCGTCGGAGTACGAGCAGTACTTC. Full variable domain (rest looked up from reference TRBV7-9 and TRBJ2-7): DTGVSQNPRHKITKRGQNVTFRCDPISEHNRLYWYRQTLGQGPEFLTYFQNEAQLEKSRLLSDRFSAERPKGSFSTLEIQRTEQGDSAMYLCASSSELAAPSEYEQYFGPGTRLTVT.